These 10 T cell receptor beta chains were sequenced from one sample in a study of T cells after yellow fever vaccination. TCRdb called the 5' RACE reads again in MiXCR, with one record for every CDR3 protein. The sample lists some 390,000 distinct CDR3 sequences, approximately 5.7% occurring once. The material was PBMCs, obtained 5 days after the yellow fever booster vaccination. The receptors were gathered from a man younger than 45 who received the YFV17D yellow fever vaccine.

This clonotype occurred a few times. The genes are TRBV9 and TRBJ2-3; D call uncertain. There are 15 residues in the CDR3. Trimming cost V 1 base and J 2 bases, with 11 bases left between them. The V gene's germline CDR1 is SGDLS and CDR2 YYNGEE. The CDR3 nucleotides read TGTGCCAGCAGCGTATTAGACGGTCCCACAGATACGCAGTATTTT. Its protein is CASSVLDGPTDTQYF.

This clonotype was observed a few times. The chain links TRBV19 to TRBJ2-1; 13 bases line up with TRBD2. The V gene end was trimmed by 5 bases and the J gene end by 7 bases; junction bases not matched to a gene: 8. Germline-derived CDR1 and CDR2 are LNHDA and SQIVND (reference sequence). The CDR3 is made up of 16 amino acids. CDR3 nucleotide sequence: TGTGCCAGTAGTTCGGGACTAGCGGGATGGACAAATGAGCAGTTCTTC. Protein product: CASSSGLAGWTNEQFF.

The table lists this clonotype with many counts. The chain links TRBV19 to TRBJ1-2, with no clear D. The germline V gene has CDR1 LNHDA and CDR2 SQIVND (reference sequence). CDR3 length equals 15 residues. V lost 7 bases, J lost 4 bases, and 19 bases lay in between. The CDR3 DNA reads TGTGCCAGTACCCCTTTACCGCAAACTCGCTATGGCTACACCTTC. Translating gives CASTPLPQTRYGYTF. The full variable domain, completed using reference TRBV19 and TRBJ1-2, is DGGITQSPKYLFRKEGQNVTLSCEQNLNHDAMYWYRQDPGQGLRLIYYSQIVNDFQKGDIAEGYSVSREKKESFPLTVTSAQKNPTAFYLCASTPLPQTRYGYTFGSGTRLTVV.

This clonotype showed up just a few times. A junction boundary mismatches the germline segment, possibly from a read error. The chain has TRBV7-9 and TRBJ1-2; D gene ambiguous. The CDR3 runs 12 residues. Per the germline V gene, CDR1 is SEHNR and CDR2 is FQNEAQ (reference sequence). The CDR3 nucleotides are TGTGCCAGCAGTTTAGACCTTACCGACTACACCTTC. Its protein is CASSLDLTDYTF.

V gene TRBV9 combines with J gene TRBJ2-7; tentatively, D is TRBD2 (6 bases). Germline V gene sequence: CDR1 SGDLS, CDR2 YYNGEE. V lost 3 bases and J 9 bases, leaving 19 bases between the germline ends. The CDR3 sequence is 14 residues long. The CDR3 loop reads CASSAGTAGVLQYF. Written as DNA, the CDR3 is TGTGCCAGCAGCGCCGGGACTGCCGGGGTGTTGCAGTACTTC. The whole variable domain, filled in from reference TRBV9 and TRBJ2-7, reads DSGVTQTPKHLITATGQRVTLRCSPRSGDLSVYWYQQSLDQGLQFLIQYYNGEERAKGNILERFSAQQFPDLHSELNLSSLELGDSALYFCASSAGTAGVLQYFGPGTRLTVT.

V gene TRBV10-3 combines with J gene TRBJ2-7, with D tentatively TRBD1 (6 bases). CDR3 length: 15 residues. Trimming removed 6 bases at V and 4 bases at J, with 19 bases between. In germline, CDR1 is ENHRY, CDR2 SYGVKD. The CDR3 nucleotides are TGTGCCATCAGCGAAGACCAGCAGGGGATTTACGAGCAGTACTTC. Its translation is CAISEDQQGIYEQYF.

This chain uses TRBV27 with TRBJ1-5; D remains unclear. Trimming took off 2 bases at V and 9 bases at J, with 14 bases between the two ends. The germline V gene has CDR1 MNHEY and CDR2 SMNVEV (reference sequence). CDR3 length: 14 residues. This CDR3 reads CASSLLPYDGPQHF. The CDR3, as DNA: TGTGCCAGCAGTTTACTTCCGTACGATGGGCCCCAGCATTTT.

This clonotype was seen a handful of times. The rearrangement uses TRBV7-2 and TRBJ2-3; no firm D call. Germline values: CDR1 SGHTA, CDR2 FQGNSA. V was cut by 5 bases and J by 0 bases, with 12 bases left in between. This CDR3 comprises 15 residues. In DNA form, the CDR3 reads TGTGCCAGCAGCGCTACGGGTCTGAGCACAGATACGCAGTATTTT. Translated: CASSATGLSTDTQYF.

The chain links TRBV2 to TRBJ2-7, with 8 bases lining up with TRBD2. The V gene's germline CDR1 is SNHLY and CDR2 FYNNEI. The CDR3 consists of 17 residues. CDR3 region: CTISLGFRREALYEQYF. Written as DNA, the CDR3 is TGTACCATCAGTTTAGGGTTTAGGCGGGAGGCCCTCTACGAGCAGTACTTC. Full variable domain (outside the CDR3, taken from reference TRBV2 and TRBJ2-7): EPEVTQTPSHQVTQMGQEVILRCVPISNHLYFYWYRQILGQKVEFLVSFYNNEISEKSEIFDDQFSVERPDGSNFTLKIRSTKLEDSAMYFCTISLGFRREALYEQYFGPGTRLTVT.

This clonotype was counted only a few times. V gene TRBV4-3 combines with J gene TRBJ2-1; the D gene is possibly TRBD2 (6 bases). The V end was cut by 0 bases, the J end by 8 bases, with 14 bases between. Germline V gives CDR1 LGHNA, CDR2 YSLEER. The CDR3 sequence is 15 residues long. The CDR3 DNA reads TGCGCCAGCAGCCAAGATGGGACTTTCAGGTATGAGCAGTTCTTC. It yields the protein CASSQDGTFRYEQFF.